This T cell receptor (beta chain) appears in the sequencing data of a study of OX40 agonist ivuxolimab in advanced cancers. Turning to the study itself: Partial responses occurred in Three dose-escalation patients, one with hepatocellular carcinoma and two with cutaneous melanoma.

The method was immunoSEQ multiplex PCR; TCRdb's version includes in-frame clones alone and lacks a portion of them. The data show 150,000 to 190,000 clones, with approximately 94% seen just once and approximately 0.3% held by the top ten. Germline CDR1 is DFQATT and CDR2 is SNEGSKA (reference sequence). The CDR3 is 10 residues long. V lost 6 bases, J lost 4 bases, and 7 bases lay in between. The rearrangement links TRBV20-1 to TRBJ2-7, with D possibly matching TRBD1 (5 bases). The sample here was CD4+ or CD8+ T cells sorted from blood, taken in a trial of the OX40 agonist ivuxolimab. The source is an adult with an advanced solid tumor such as melanoma, head and neck, liver or kidney cancer. CDR3 region: CSAPGYEQYF. The CDR3 nucleotides read TGCAGTGCCCCAGGGTACGAGCAGTACTTC.